Listed below are T cell receptor beta chains from one sample, sequenced in a study of T cell repertoires in cytomegalovirus infection. TCRdb redid the calling of the reads with MiXCR, one entry per CDR3 protein. The sample holds 350,000 to 450,000 distinct CDR3 sequences, roughly 18% seen once. The sample was PBMCs. These receptor sequences come from a human donor in good health (CMV status not recorded). Some clones in this sample may be carry-over from other donors' samples. The CDR3 runs from the conserved cysteine through the conserved F or W. Each record gives: clone size, D gene, V gene, J gene, CDR3 DNA, CDR3 protein. D genes are given only for firm matches. Only part of the rows carry a size: once, few, many, or a class if the clone is expanded.

few	.	TRBV4-3	TRBJ2-3	TGCGCCAGCAGCCAAGATTCCGGAAGCACAGATACGCAGTATTTT	CASSQDSGSTDTQYF
many	TRBD1	TRBV19	TRBJ2-5	TGTGCCAGTAGCCAGACAGGGAAAGAGACCCAGTACTTC	CASSQTGKETQYF
.	.	TRBV7-2	TRBJ2-7	TGTGCCAGCAGCCCCGTGGCAGGGAGGAACGAGCAGTACTTC	CASSPVAGRNEQYF
many	.	TRBV7-2	TRBJ2-7	TGTGCCAGCAGCTTAGACCTCCACAGCTCCTACGAGCAGTACTTC	CASSLDLHSSYEQYF
many	.	TRBV7-2	TRBJ2-3	TGTGCCAGCAGCGTTAACACAGATACGCAGTATTTT	CASSVNTDTQYF
many	.	TRBV6-6	TRBJ1-1	TGTGCCAGCAGTTACTCAGGGAGACGGGCTGAAGCTTTCTTT	CASSYSGRRAEAFF
few	.	TRBV19	TRBJ2-1	TGTGCCAGTAGTACCGACCGACAGATACAGTTCTTC	CASSTDRQIQFF
.	TRBD2	TRBV4-2	TRBJ2-1	TGTGCCAGCAGCCAAGATGTTGCGGGGGGTGGTGAGCAGTTCTTC	CASSQDVAGGGEQFF
few	.	TRBV12-3/TRBV12-4	TRBJ1-6	TGTGCCAGCAGTTTAGAGGGGAGGAATTCACCCCTCCACTTT	CASSLEGRNSPLHF
.	.	TRBV29-1	TRBJ1-1	TGCAGCGTTGCACAGGGACGGGGGGCTGAAGCTTTCTTT	CSVAQGRGAEAFF
.	TRBD1	TRBV29-1	TRBJ2-6	TGCAAGCGTTCGGGGACAGGGTACGGCTCTGGGGCCAACGTCCTGACTTTC	CKRSGTGYGSGANVLTF
many	.	TRBV7-2	TRBJ2-3	TGTGCCAGCAGCTTAGTGCAACAGGCCAAAGATACGCAGTATTTT	CASSLVQQAKDTQYF
few	.	TRBV11-2	TRBJ1-1	TGTGCCAGCAGCCAATGGACAGCAAACACTGAAGCTTTCTTT	CASSQWTANTEAFF
many	.	TRBV6-5	TRBJ1-4	TGTGCCAGCAGTCCGGGACAACCATTTAATGAAAAACTGTTTTTT	CASSPGQPFNEKLFF
many	TRBD1	TRBV12-3/TRBV12-4	TRBJ2-2	TGTGCCAGCAGTGTCGACAGGGTTTTGGGGGAGCTGTTTTTT	CASSVDRVLGELFF
many	.	TRBV7-2	TRBJ2-5	TGTGCCAGCAGCTTAGGGGCCTGGGAGACCCAGTACTTC	CASSLGAWETQYF
many	TRBD2	TRBV20-1	TRBJ2-1	TGCAGTGCTGATACTAGCGGGCCAGGGAATGAGCAGTTCTTC	CSADTSGPGNEQFF
few	TRBD1	TRBV11-2	TRBJ2-3	TGTGCCAGCAGCTTAGGCCGGACAGGGGCAGATACGCAGTATTTT	CASSLGRTGADTQYF
.	TRBD1	TRBV14	TRBJ1-4	TGTGCCAGCAGTCAAGGGACAGGGCGAGGAACTAATGAAAAACTGTTTTTT	CASSQGTGRGTNEKLFF
many	TRBD1	TRBV24-1	TRBJ2-5	TGTGCCACCAGTGATCCCTCACAGGGGGCCGGGGAGACCCAGTACTTC	CATSDPSQGAGETQYF
.	TRBD2	TRBV12-3/TRBV12-4	TRBJ2-3	TGTGCCAGCAGCCTCGGGACTAGCCGCAGCACAGATACGCAGTATTTT	CASSLGTSRSTDTQYF
.	.	TRBV7-8	TRBJ1-2	TGTGCCAGCAGTTCTATCTATTCTCTCCCCTTTAGAACCTTC	CASSSIYSLPFRTF
.	.	TRBV12-3/TRBV12-4	TRBJ2-1	TGTGCCAGCAGTTTCAACGGGCGGGGTGAGCAGTTCTTC	CASSFNGRGEQFF
many	.	TRBV4-1	TRBJ2-5	TGCGCCAGCAGCCAAGAGGGGAGTGTTGAGACCCAGTACTTC	CASSQEGSVETQYF
many	TRBD2	TRBV28	TRBJ2-1	TGTGCCAGCAGACTAGCGGGGTCTTACAATGAGCAGTTCTTC	CASRLAGSYNEQFF
.	.	TRBV5-4	TRBJ1-2	TGTGCCAGCACCCCTGACCGGGGATGGGGCTACACCTTC	CASTPDRGWGYTF
.	.	TRBV27	TRBJ1-4	TGTGCCAGCAGTTTGAGGGACCCCGGAAAACTGTTTTTT	CASSLRDPGKLFF
.	.	TRBV6-2/TRBV6-3	TRBJ2-1	TGTGCCAGCAGCTTTACCACACAGGAGGCTATTACAGTAGGCAATGAGCAGTTCTTC	CASSFTTQEAITVGNEQFF
.	.	TRBV4-2	TRBJ1-5	TGTGCCAGCAGCCAAGATGGAGGACCGCATCAGCCCCAGCATTTT	CASSQDGGPHQPQHF
.	TRBD2	TRBV25-1	TRBJ2-7	TGTGCCAGCAAGGGCCCCGGGGGGTTTAGCTCCTACGAGCAGTACTTC	CASKGPGGFSSYEQYF
few	.	TRBV9	TRBJ1-6	TGTGCCAGCAGCGCCGGGCAGGGGCGCTCCTATAATTCACCCCTCCACTTT	CASSAGQGRSYNSPLHF
many	TRBD1	TRBV7-2	TRBJ2-1	TGTGCCAGCAGCCGCCGCTCGGCAGGAACCACAGGGGCGGTTTACAATGAGCAGTTCTTC	CASSRRSAGTTGAVYNEQFF
few	.	TRBV3-1	TRBJ2-5	TGTGCCAGCAGCCAAGTCAAAGAGACCCAGTACTTC	CASSQVKETQYF
.	.	TRBV9	TRBJ1-3	TGTGCCAGCAGCGTAAACATAGGAGGAAACACCATATATTTT	CASSVNIGGNTIYF
many	.	TRBV6-5	TRBJ1-3	TGTGCCAGCAGTTACAAGCCCAAAGCGTCAGGAAACACCATATATTTT	CASSYKPKASGNTIYF
.	.	TRBV14	TRBJ2-7	TGTGCCAGCAGCCAATTTTCCGGCTCCTACGAGCAGTACTTC	CASSQFSGSYEQYF
.	TRBD1	TRBV19	TRBJ1-2	TGTGCCAGTAGTGCCGGGACAGGCGACTATGGCTACACCTTC	CASSAGTGDYGYTF
.	TRBD2	TRBV7-8	TRBJ2-5	TGTGCCAGCAGGCCGAGCGGGGGGCGGGGGGAGACCCAGTACTTC	CASRPSGGRGETQYF
.	.	TRBV4-1	TRBJ2-1	TGCGCCAGCAGCCAAGACACTAGGTACAATGAGCAGTTCTTC	CASSQDTRYNEQFF
few	.	TRBV7-9	TRBJ2-7	TGTGCCAGCAGCTTAAACAGTTTCGACGAGCAGTACTTC	CASSLNSFDEQYF
few	TRBD1	TRBV2	TRBJ2-7	TGTGCCAGCAGTGGGACAGGGGGTCCCTACGAGCAGTACTTC	CASSGTGGPYEQYF
.	TRBD1	TRBV2	TRBJ2-3	TGTGCCAGCAGTTACGGCGGGACAGGGGCATCACTAGGCACAGATACGCAGTATTTT	CASSYGGTGASLGTDTQYF